What follows are 16 T cell receptor beta chains derived from one specimen sequenced in a study of blood T cell repertoires in COVID-19. Libraries were prepared by immunoSEQ multiplex PCR; TCRdb keeps only in-frame clonotypes and omits some of them. The sample has under 300,000 clones, about nine tenths seen once; the top ten hold roughly 7.8%. Material: peripheral blood. These receptors all come from a man in his 60s who had recovered from COVID-19.

The genes are TRBV5-1 and TRBJ2-1; D perhaps matches TRBD1 (6 bases). CDR1 and CDR2 (germline): SGHRS, YFSETQ. There are 16 residues in the CDR3. V lost 2 bases and J lost 3, with 15 bases in between. The CDR3 spells CASSLRQDSLYNEQFF. The CDR3 DNA is TGCGCCAGCAGCTTAAGACAGGACTCCCTCTACAATGAGCAGTTCTTC.

The rearrangement joins TRBV2 to TRBJ2-5; 8 nucleotides line up with TRBD2. The ends lost 3 bases at V and 5 bases at J; junction bases unmatched: 11. Germline CDR1 reads SNHLY; CDR2 reads FYNNEI. This CDR3 contains 16 residues. DNA for the CDR3: TGTGCCAGCAGTGAGCAAGGCGGGGGGTTTCTGGAGACCCAGTACTTC. Residues: CASSEQGGGFLETQYF.

This clone was detected once. The chain joins TRBV18 to TRBJ2-7, with 8 bases fitting TRBD2. Germline CDR1 KGHSH, CDR2 LQKENI. The CDR3 contains 14 residues. Unmatched junction bases numbered 5, after V lost 4 bases and J lost 3 bases. CDR3 loop: CASSRGGGNYEQYF. The CDR3, as DNA: TGTGCCAGCTCACGTGGCGGGGGGAACTACGAGCAGTACTTC.

This rearrangement joins TRBV5-1 to TRBJ2-5; 9 bases fit TRBD1. Germline V gene lookup returns CDR1 SGHRS and CDR2 YFSETQ. The V and J ends lost 3 bases and 3 bases, in that order; junction bases with no gene match: 3. CDR3 size: 14 residues. CDR3 amino acids: CASSSWDREETQYF. The CDR3 region has the DNA TGCGCCAGCAGCTCCTGGGACAGGGAAGAGACCCAGTACTTC.

The CDR3 spells CASSLGQYEQYF. DNA for the CDR3: TGTGCCAGCAGCCTGGGACAGTACGAGCAGTACTTC. The chain carries TRBV5-6 and TRBJ2-7, with 7 bases that match TRBD1. The length of the CDR3 is 12 residues. Trimming cost V 4 bases and J 4 bases; bases outside gene matches: 2. The germline CDR1 and CDR2 sequences are SGHDT and YYEEEE.

The chain uses TRBV30 and TRBJ1-1; D is unresolved. CDR1 and CDR2 from the germline V gene are GTSNPN and SVGIG (reference sequence). The length of the CDR3 is 13 residues. The V and J ends lost 4 bases and 2 bases respectively, with 11 bases between them. The CDR3 reads CAWKHSVNTEAFF. The CDR3 DNA is TGTGCCTGGAAGCACTCGGTTAACACTGAAGCTTTCTTT.

This clone was counted between two and nine times. The chain carries TRBV9 and TRBJ2-7; D perhaps matches TRBD1 (5 bases). Germline CDR1 SGDLS, CDR2 YYNGEE. The CDR3 consists of 15 residues. V lost 2 bases, J lost 0 bases, and 12 bases lay in between. DNA of the CDR3: TGTGCCAGCAGCGTTTTAGGGGATACCTCCTACGAGCAGTACTTC. Protein product: CASSVLGDTSYEQYF.

CDR3 residues: CASSLLGGLEQYF. CDR3 bases: TGTGCCAGCAGCTTGCTTGGGGGGTTGGAGCAGTACTTC. J is TRBJ2-7 and V is TRBV5-4, with a tentative D call TRBD2 (6 bases). The CDR3 length is 13 residues. V lost 1 base, J lost 7 bases, and 12 bases lay in between. In germline, CDR1 is SGHNT, CDR2 YYREEE (reference sequence). The complete variable domain, with remaining parts taken from reference TRBV5-4 and TRBJ2-7, reads ETGVTQSPTHLIKTRGQQVTLRCSSQSGHNTVSWYQQALGQGPQFIFQYYREEENGRGNFPPRFSGLQFPNYSSELNVNALELDDSALYLCASSLLGGLEQYFGPGTRLTVT.

In this sample, this clone turned up once. This chain uses TRBV27 with TRBJ2-4; 8 bases line up with TRBD1. Per the germline V gene, CDR1 is MNHEY and CDR2 is SMNVEV (reference sequence). The CDR3 has 15 residues. Trimming cost V 5 bases and J 6 bases; bases outside gene matches: 9. CDR3 in DNA: TGTGCCAGCAGTAGTCCCGGGACAGGTTTAAACATTCAGTACTTC. Protein sequence: CASSSPGTGLNIQYF.

The genes are TRBV5-1 and TRBJ2-2; D possibly corresponds to TRBD2 (5 bases). Germline V gives CDR1 SGHRS, CDR2 YFSETQ. V was pared by 5 bases and J by 1 base, with 9 bases between. CDR3 size: 14 residues. Written as DNA, the CDR3 is TGCGCCAGCAGAGAGGGTATGAACACCGGGGAGCTGTTTTTT. Translating gives CASREGMNTGELFF.

The CDR3 DNA reads TGCAGTGCTAGGTCTCCCGGGGAGCTGTTTTTT. It yields the protein CSARSPGELFF. The chain joins TRBV20-1 to TRBJ2-2; no clear D. Trimming took 3 bases from V and 6 from J, leaving 5 bases between them. CDR1 and CDR2 (germline): DFQATT, SNEGSKA (reference sequence). This CDR3 contains 11 residues.

This rearrangement joins TRBV7-8 to TRBJ2-2; TRBD1 might be the D (7 bases). Germline assignment: CDR1 SGHVS and CDR2 FQNEAQ. The V and J ends lost 1 base and 3 bases respectively, with 15 bases between them. The CDR3 covers 17 residues. CDR3 coding DNA: TGTGCCAGCAGCTTAGAAGGAGGGACAGTCTACACCGGGGAGCTGTTTTTT. As protein: CASSLEGGTVYTGELFF.

Worth noting for this clone: This specimen includes other DNA sequences encoding the same CDR3. The rearrangement joins TRBV14 to TRBJ2-5; no firm D call. Per the germline V gene, CDR1 is SGHDN and CDR2 is FVKESK. This CDR3 contains 15 residues. Trimming shortened V by 0 bases and J by 5 bases, and 13 bases separated the two germline ends. The CDR3 sequence: CASSQDSPGVETQYF. CDR3 in DNA: TGTGCCAGCAGCCAAGACAGTCCGGGTGTTGAGACCCAGTACTTC.

This chain uses TRBV5-1 with TRBJ2-7; D is possibly TRBD1 (5 bases). The CDR3 runs 17 residues. Trimming stripped 1 base from V and 0 bases from J, with 17 bases between. CDR1 is SGHRS, CDR2 YFSETQ, per germline. CDR3 loop: CASSLSVGAEVSYEQYF. CDR3 nucleotides: TGCGCCAGCAGCTTGTCGGTTGGGGCTGAAGTCTCCTACGAGCAGTACTTC.

The chain is built from TRBV2 and TRBJ1-1, with D tentatively TRBD1 (6 bases). The CDR3 covers 14 residues. CDR1 is SNHLY, CDR2 FYNNEI, per germline. V was cut by 7 bases and J by 2 bases, with 14 bases left in between. In DNA, the CDR3 is TGTGCCAGCATTCCCGGACAGCAAAACACTGAAGCTTTCTTT. Residues: CASIPGQQNTEAFF.

This chain joins TRBV6-2 or TRBV6-3 and TRBJ2-1; 11 nucleotides agree with TRBD2. The CDR3 runs 17 residues. Germline-derived CDR1 and CDR2 are MNHEY and SVGEGT. Trimming removed 0 bases from V and 6 bases from J; junction bases left unmatched: 7. CDR3 sequence (DNA): TGTGCCAGCAGTTACTCGCTAGCGGGGGGCTTTATCAATGAGCAGTTCTTC. It specifies CASSYSLAGGFINEQFF.